This T cell receptor (beta chain) was captured in a study of blood T cell repertoires in COVID-19 (dated by TCRdb to 2018 to 2021). Broadly, across the study: Samples covering the acute and convalescent phases of COVID-19 were provided by collaborators in the United States, Italy and Spain. The material from the prospective study consisted of cDNA or gDNA derived from T cells, B-cell-depleted T cells, or PBMCs. Deeply sampled blood TCRbeta repertoires from subjects exposed to, actively infected with, or recovered from COVID-19 were included in the dataset. The repertoires were made available in a free public database intended to serve as a resource for research on the immune response to SARS-CoV-2. Samples were obtained from the ongoing ImmuneRACE study (first 160 participants) and from some 1,200 subjects provided by 6 global collaborators. Sample metadata almost always included a de-identified subject ID, COVID-19 status, age in years and sex. HLA class I and class II types, where available, came from metadata supplied by the sample provider rather than from assay-based typing.

TCRbeta CDR3 regions were amplified from genomic DNA by means of the immunoSEQ Assay, a bias-controlled multiplex PCR. The original methods were these. The number of nucleated cells in each sample was estimated from the amplification of reference gene primers within the assay. To quantify the absolute abundance of each unique TCRbeta CDR3 rearrangement, sequence reads were collapsed and filtered. For each sample, productive Simpson clonality was calculated as the square root of Simpson's diversity index over productive rearrangements. TCRdb obtained this table from immuneACCESS and retained in-frame rearrangements with V and J assigned. These tables miss some clones; where compared with another copy, unresolved V genes account for less than half of the shortfall, and the remainder is unexplained. From that table come the V and J calls and clone size; the DNA was used to work out D and trimming. The sample includes hundreds of thousands of clones, with around 87% observed a single time. Roughly 1.1% of the sample belongs to the ten largest clones.

In the prospective study, participants were roughly 18 to 95 years old, resided in about two dozen geographic areas of the United States, and were enrolled through a virtual design. In the prospective study, participants were assigned to cohorts based on the clinical history participants reported in a screening survey and a study questionnaire. For ImmuneRACE Cohort 3, a participant was defined as recovered based on two consecutive negative NP/OP PCR tests, clearance by a healthcare professional, or resolution of symptoms. Mobile phlebotomists in the prospective study collected whole blood, serum and a nasopharyngeal or oropharyngeal swab from every participant. Participants in the prospective study had the option to provide additional blood draws and questionnaires over a roughly two-month period. Before DNA extraction, blood samples from the prospective study were shipped at room temperature or frozen.

The paper as a whole reports these results and caveats: Clinical and demographic metadata were provided uncurated, with the amount varying by source and participant.

This clone was observed a few times. The antigen it recognizes is unknown. Qualities for individual bases were not recorded, and no much larger clone is one base off. The CDR3 starts with the cysteine, ends with the phenylalanine, and has 15 residues. Only CDR3 DNA remains: 45 bases, in frame from the first base. Reading the germline V gene gives CDR1 SGHRS and CDR2 YFSETQ. Ends trimmed: V by 3 bases, J by 7 bases; bases unmatched to a gene: 8. The chain is made from TRBV5-1 and TRBJ1-5; TRBD1 lines up with 9 middle nucleotides. The clonotype comes from a man aged 25-45 years who had recovered from COVID-19. The material sequenced was PBMCs or T cells enriched from blood (not recorded which). The nucleotide sequence is TGCGCCAGCAGCTCCGGGACAGGGAGGGAGCAGCCCCAGCATTTT. This gives the protein CASSSGTGREQPQHF.